This TCR beta chain was observed in a study of cytomegalovirus exposure and HLA in healthy donors. About the research overall: As released early, the data held around 80 million unique TCRs from HLA-typed donors.

13 Jbeta primers and 60 Vbeta primers were used for the PCR. Generated by immunoSEQ multiplex PCR, the TCRdb table keeps only in-frame clones and is missing some. The table has about 200,000 clones, about 81% seen once. Study outcomes and limitations: In a later analysis, TCR beta V- and J-gene trimming was associated with a missense DCLRE1C variant.

V gave up 2 bases and J gave up 2 bases, with 11 bases separating them. The CDR3 spans 14 residues. CDR1 is SGDLS, CDR2 YYNGEE, per germline. Comments on this clone: The antigen remains undetermined.

This sequence was found in a woman in her 40s in good health and CMV-seronegative. The chain carries TRBV9 and TRBJ2-7, with D maybe TRBD2 (5 bases). Sequencing was done on a sample of PBMCs. CDR3 nucleotide sequence: TGTGCCAGCAGCGTTTTGGCGGGTACCTACGAGCAGTACTTC. This sequence encodes CASSVLAGTYEQYF.